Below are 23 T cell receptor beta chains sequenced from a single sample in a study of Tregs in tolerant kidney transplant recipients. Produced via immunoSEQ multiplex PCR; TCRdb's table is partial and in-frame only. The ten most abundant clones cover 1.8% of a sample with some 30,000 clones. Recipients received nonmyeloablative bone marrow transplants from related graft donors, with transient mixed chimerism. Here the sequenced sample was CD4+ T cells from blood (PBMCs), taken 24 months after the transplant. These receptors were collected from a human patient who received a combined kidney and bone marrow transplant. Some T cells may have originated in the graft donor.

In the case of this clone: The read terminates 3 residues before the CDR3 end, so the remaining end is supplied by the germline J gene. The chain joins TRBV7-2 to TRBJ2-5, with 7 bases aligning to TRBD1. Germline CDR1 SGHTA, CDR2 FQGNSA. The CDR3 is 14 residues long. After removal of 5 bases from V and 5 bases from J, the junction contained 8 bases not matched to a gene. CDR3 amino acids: CASSRRQGPETQYF. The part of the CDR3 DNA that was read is TGTGCCAGCAGCCGAAGACAGGGCCCGGAGACC.

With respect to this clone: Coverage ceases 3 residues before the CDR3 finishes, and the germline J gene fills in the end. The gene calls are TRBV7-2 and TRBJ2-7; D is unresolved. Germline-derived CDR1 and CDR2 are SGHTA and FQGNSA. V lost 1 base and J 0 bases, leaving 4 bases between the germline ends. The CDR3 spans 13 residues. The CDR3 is CASSLDSSYEQYF. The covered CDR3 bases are TGTGCCAGCAGCTTAGACAGCTCCTACGAG.

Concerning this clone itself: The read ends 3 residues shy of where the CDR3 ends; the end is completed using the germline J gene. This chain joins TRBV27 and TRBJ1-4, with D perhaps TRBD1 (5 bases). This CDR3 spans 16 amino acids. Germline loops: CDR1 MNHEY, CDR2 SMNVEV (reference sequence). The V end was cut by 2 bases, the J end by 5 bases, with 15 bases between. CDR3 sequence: CASSLRKGVRNEKLFF. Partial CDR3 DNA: TGTGCCAGCAGTTTACGTAAAGGGGTGAGGAATGAAAAA. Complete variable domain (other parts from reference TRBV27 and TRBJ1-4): EAQVTQNPRYLITVTGKKLTVTCSQNMNHEYMSWYRQDPGLGLRQIYYSMNVEVTDKGDVPEGYKVSRKEKRNFPLILESPSPNQTSLYFCASSLRKGVRNEKLFFGSGTQLSVL.

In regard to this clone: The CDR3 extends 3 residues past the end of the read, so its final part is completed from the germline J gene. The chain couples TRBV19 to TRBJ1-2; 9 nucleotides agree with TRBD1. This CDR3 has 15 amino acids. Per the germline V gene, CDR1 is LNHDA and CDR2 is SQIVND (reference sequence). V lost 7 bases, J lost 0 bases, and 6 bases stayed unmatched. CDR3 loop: CASKARDRANYGYTF. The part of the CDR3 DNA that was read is TGTGCCAGTAAGGCCCGGGACAGGGCTAACTATGGC.

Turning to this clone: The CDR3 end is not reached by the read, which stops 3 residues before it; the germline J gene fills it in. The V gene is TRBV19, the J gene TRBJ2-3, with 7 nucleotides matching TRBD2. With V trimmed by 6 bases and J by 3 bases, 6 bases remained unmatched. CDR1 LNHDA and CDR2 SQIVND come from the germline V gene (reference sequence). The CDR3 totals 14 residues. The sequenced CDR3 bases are TGTGCCAGTAGCCCTGCGGGAGTAACAGATACG. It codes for CASSPAGVTDT. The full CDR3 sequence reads CASSPAGVTDTQYF.

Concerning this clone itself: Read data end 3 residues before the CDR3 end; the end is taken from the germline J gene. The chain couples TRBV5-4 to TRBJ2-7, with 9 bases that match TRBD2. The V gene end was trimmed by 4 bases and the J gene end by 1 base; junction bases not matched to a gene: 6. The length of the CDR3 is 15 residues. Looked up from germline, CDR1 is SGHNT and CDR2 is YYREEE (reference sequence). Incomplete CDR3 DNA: TGTGCCAGCAGCGAAATGACTAGCGGTTCCTACGAG. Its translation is CASSEMTSGSYE. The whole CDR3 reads CASSEMTSGSYEQYF.

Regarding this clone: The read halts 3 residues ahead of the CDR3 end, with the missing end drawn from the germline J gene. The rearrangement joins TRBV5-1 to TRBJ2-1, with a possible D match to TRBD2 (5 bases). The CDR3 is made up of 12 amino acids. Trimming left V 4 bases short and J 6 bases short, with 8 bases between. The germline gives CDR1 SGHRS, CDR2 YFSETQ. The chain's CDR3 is CASSLEVNEQFF. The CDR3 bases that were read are TGCGCCAGCAGCCTGGAGGTCAATGAG.

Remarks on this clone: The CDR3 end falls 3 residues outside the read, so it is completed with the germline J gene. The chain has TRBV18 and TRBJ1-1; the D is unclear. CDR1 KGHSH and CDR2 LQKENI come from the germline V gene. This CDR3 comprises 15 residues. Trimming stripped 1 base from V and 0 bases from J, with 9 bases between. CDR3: CASSPLKVLNTEAFF. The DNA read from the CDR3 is TGTGCCAGCTCACCACTGAAGGTGTTGAACACTGAA.

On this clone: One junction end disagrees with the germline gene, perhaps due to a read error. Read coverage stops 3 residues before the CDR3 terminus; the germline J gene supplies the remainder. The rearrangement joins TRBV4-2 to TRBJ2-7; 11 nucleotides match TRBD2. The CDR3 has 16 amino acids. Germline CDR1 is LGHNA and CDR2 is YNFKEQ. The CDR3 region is CASSLGLAANSYEQYF. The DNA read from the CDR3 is TGCGCCAGCAGCCTGGGACTAGCGGCGAACTCCTACGAG.

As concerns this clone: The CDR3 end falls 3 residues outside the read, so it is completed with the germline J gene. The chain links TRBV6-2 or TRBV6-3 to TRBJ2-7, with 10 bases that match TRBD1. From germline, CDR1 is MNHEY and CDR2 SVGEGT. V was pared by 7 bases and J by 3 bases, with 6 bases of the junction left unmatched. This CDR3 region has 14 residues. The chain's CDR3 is CASIRTGGFYEQYF. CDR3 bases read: TGTGCCAGCATTCGGACAGGGGGTTTCTACGAG.

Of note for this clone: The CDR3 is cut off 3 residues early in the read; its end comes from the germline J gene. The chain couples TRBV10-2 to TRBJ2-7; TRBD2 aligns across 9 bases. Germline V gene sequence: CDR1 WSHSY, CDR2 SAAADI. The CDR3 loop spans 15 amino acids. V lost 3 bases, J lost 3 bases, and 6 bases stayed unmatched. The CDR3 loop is CASSDLAGSVYEQYF. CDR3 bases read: TGCGCCAGCAGTGATCTAGCGGGATCGGTCTACGAG.

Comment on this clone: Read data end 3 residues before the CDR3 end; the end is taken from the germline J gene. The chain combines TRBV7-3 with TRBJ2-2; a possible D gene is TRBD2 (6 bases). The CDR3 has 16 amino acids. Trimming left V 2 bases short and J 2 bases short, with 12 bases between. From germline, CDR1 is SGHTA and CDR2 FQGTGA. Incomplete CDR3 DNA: TGTGCCAGCAGCTTAGGGGACTCTATAAACACCGGGGAG. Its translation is CASSLGDSINTGE. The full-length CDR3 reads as CASSLGDSINTGELFF.

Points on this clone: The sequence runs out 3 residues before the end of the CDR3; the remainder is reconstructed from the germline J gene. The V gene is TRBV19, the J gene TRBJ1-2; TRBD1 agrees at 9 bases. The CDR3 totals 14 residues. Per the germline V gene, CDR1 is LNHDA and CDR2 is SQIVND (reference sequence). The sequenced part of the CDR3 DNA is TGTGCCAGTAGTGCACAGGGGGCGAAGTTCGGC. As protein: CASSAQGAKFG. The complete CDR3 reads CASSAQGAKFGYTF.

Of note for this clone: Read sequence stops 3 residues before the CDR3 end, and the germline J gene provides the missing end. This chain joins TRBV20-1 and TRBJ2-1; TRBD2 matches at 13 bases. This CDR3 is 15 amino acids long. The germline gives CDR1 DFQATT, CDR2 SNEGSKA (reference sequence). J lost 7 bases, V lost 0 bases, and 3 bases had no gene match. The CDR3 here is CSAREGLAGRNEQFF. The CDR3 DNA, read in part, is TGCAGTGCTAGAGAGGGACTAGCGGGACGGAATGAG.

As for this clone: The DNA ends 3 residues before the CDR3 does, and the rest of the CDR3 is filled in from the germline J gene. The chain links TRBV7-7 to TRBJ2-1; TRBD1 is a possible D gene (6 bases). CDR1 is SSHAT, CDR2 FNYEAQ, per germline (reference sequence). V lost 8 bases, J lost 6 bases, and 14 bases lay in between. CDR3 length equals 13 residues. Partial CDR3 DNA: TGTGCCAGCGGGGGATTAGGGGGCAATGAG. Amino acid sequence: CASGGLGGNE. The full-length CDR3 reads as CASGGLGGNEQFF.

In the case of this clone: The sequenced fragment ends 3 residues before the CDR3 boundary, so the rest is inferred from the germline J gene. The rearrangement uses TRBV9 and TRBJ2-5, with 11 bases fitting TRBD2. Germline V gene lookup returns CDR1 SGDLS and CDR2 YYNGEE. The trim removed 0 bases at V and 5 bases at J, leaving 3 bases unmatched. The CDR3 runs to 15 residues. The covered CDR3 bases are TGTGCCAGCAGCGTAGGGGCTAGCGGGAGGGAGACC. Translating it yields CASSVGASGRET. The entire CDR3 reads CASSVGASGRETQYF.

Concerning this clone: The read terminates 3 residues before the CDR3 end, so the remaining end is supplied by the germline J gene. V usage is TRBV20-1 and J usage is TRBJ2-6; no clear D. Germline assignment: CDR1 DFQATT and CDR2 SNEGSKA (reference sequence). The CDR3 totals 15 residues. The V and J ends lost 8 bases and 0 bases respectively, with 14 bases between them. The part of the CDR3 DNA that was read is TGCAGTACCCTAAACCCCCTCTCTGGGGCCAACGTC. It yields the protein CSTLNPLSGANV. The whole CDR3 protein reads CSTLNPLSGANVLTF.

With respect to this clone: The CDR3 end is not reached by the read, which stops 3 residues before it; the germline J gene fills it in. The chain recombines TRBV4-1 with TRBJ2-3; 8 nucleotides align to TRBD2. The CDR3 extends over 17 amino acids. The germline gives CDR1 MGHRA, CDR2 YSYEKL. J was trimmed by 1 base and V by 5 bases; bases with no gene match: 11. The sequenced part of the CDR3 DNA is TGCGCCAGCAGCAGCGTTGTGAGGCGGGGGGGCACAGATACG. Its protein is CASSSVVRRGGTDT. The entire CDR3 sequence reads CASSSVVRRGGTDTQYF.

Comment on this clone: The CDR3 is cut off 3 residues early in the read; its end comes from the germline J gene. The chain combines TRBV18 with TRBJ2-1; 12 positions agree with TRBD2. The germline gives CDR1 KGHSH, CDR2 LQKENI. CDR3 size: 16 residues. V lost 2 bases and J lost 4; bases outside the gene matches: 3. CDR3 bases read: TGTGCCAGCTCACCAAAACTAGCGGGAGGATACAATGAG. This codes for CASSPKLAGGYNE. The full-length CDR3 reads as CASSPKLAGGYNEQFF.

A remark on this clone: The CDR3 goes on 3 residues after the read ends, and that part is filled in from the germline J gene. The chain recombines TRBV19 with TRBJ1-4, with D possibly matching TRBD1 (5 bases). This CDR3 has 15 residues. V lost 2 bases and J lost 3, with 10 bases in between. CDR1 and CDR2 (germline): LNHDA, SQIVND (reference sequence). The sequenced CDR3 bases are TGTGCCAGTAGTATAAGGGGCGCACCTAATGAAAAA. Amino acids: CASSIRGAPNEK. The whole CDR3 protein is CASSIRGAPNEKLFF. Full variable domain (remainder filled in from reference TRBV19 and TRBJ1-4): DGGITQSPKYLFRKEGQNVTLSCEQNLNHDAMYWYRQDPGQGLRLIYYSQIVNDFQKGDIAEGYSVSREKKESFPLTVTSAQKNPTAFYLCASSIRGAPNEKLFFGSGTQLSVL.

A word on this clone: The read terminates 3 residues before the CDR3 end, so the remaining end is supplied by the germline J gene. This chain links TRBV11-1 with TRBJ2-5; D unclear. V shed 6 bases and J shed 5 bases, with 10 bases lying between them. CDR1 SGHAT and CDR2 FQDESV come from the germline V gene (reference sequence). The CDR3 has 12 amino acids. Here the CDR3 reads CASSQVGETQYF. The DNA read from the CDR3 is TGTGCCAGCAGTCAAGTAGGGGAGACC.

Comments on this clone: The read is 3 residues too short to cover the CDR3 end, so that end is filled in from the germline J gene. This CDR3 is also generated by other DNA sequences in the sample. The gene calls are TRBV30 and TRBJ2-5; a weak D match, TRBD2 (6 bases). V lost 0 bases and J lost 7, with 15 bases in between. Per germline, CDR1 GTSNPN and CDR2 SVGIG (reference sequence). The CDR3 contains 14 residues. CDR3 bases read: TGTGCCTGGAGTGTTGGCGGGAATGGAGTGACC. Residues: CAWSVGGNGVT. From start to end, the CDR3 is CAWSVGGNGVTQYF.

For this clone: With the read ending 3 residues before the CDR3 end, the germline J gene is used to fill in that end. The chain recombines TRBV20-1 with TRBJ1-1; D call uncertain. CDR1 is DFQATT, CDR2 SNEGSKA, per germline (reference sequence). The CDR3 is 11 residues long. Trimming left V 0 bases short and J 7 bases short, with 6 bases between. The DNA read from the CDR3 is TGCAGTGCTAGAGATGCGGGTGAA. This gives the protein CSARDAGE. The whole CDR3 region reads CSARDAGEAFF.